The 18 T cell receptor beta chains given below trace back to one sample, sequenced in a study of T-cell memory formation after mild COVID-19. One entry per CDR3 protein, called by TCRdb with MiXCR from the 5' RACE reads. The sample includes around 200,000 distinct CDR3 sequences, 10% to 13% seen only once; the top ten take approximately 2.8%. Sequencing was done on a sample of PBMCs or a T cell subset sorted from them (not recorded which). All receptors derive from a man between 18 and 29 years old who had mild COVID-19 (a few samples of this study predate the infection). Cell type and time point are not known.

This clonotype was recorded at least ten times. This rearrangement joins TRBV7-2 to TRBJ2-3; TRBD2 aligns across 10 bases. Germline V gives CDR1 SGHTA, CDR2 FQGNSA. This CDR3 contains 14 residues. With V trimmed by 8 bases and J by 1 base, 3 bases remained unmatched. CDR3 protein: CASVTSGGTDTQYF. CDR3 nucleotides: TGTGCCAGCGTCACTAGCGGGGGCACAGATACGCAGTATTTT.

The V call is TRBV6-1, the J call TRBJ1-2; D may be TRBD1 (5 bases). The CDR3 covers 14 residues. CDR1 is MNHNS, CDR2 SASEGT, per germline. V was pared by 5 bases and J by 0 bases, with 10 bases between. The CDR3 DNA follows: TGTGCCAGCAGTCAGGGAAAAGCTAACTATGGCTACACCTTC. The encoded protein is CASSQGKANYGYTF.

This chain uses TRBV5-1 with TRBJ2-7; 12 bases match TRBD2. The CDR3 extends over 17 amino acids. Germline CDR1 reads SGHRS; CDR2 reads YFSETQ. Trimming took 0 bases from V and 2 from J; bases not matched to a gene: 6. The CDR3 loop is CASSLAASGGATYEQYF. In DNA, the CDR3 is TGCGCCAGCAGCTTGGCGGCTAGCGGGGGGGCCACCTACGAGCAGTACTTC.

This clonotype appeared a few times. The CDR3 region has the DNA TGCGCCAGCAGCCCAAGTCGGGGAAGGTCCCCCAATGAGCAGTTCTTC. It specifies CASSPSRGRSPNEQFF. The chain joins TRBV5-1 to TRBJ2-1; possible D gene TRBD2, 5 bases. Germline V gene sequence: CDR1 SGHRS, CDR2 YFSETQ. The CDR3 has 16 residues. The V gene lost 4 bases and the J gene lost 6 bases, with 20 bases spanning the gap.

This clonotype appeared a few times. The rearrangement joins TRBV5-1 to TRBJ2-1, with TRBD2 matching 8 bases. The CDR3 extends over 16 amino acids. V shed 3 bases and J 0 bases; nucleotides not matched to a gene: 5. Germline CDR1 reads SGHRS; CDR2 reads YFSETQ. The CDR3 here is CASSSAGTSSYNEQFF. DNA for the CDR3: TGCGCCAGCAGCTCAGCCGGGACTAGCTCCTACAATGAGCAGTTCTTC.

This clonotype has just a few counts. V usage is TRBV10-3 and J usage is TRBJ2-7; D possibly uses TRBD1 or TRBD2 (5 bases each). Germline-derived CDR1 and CDR2 are ENHRY and SYGVKD. Trimming removed 6 bases from V and 1 base from J, with 13 bases in between. This CDR3 has 14 amino acids. The CDR3 sequence is CAISNRDGSYEQYF. The CDR3 region has the DNA TGTGCCATCAGCAACCGGGACGGGTCCTACGAGCAGTACTTC.

This clonotype showed up just a few times. The CDR3 region is CASRPSGGSSGANVLTF. In nucleotides, the CDR3 is TGTGCCAGCAGGCCTAGCGGGGGGAGCTCTGGGGCCAACGTCCTGACTTTC. The chain employs TRBV6-2 or TRBV6-3 and TRBJ2-6; 11 bases align to TRBD2. Losses at the gene ends were 6 bases for V and 0 bases for J; bases not matched to a gene: 4. The length of the CDR3 is 17 residues. CDR1 and CDR2 from the germline V gene are MNHEY and SVGEGT.

In this sample, this clonotype turned up many times. The chain recombines TRBV20-1 with TRBJ2-3; D may be TRBD2 (5 bases). CDR1 and CDR2 from the germline V gene are DFQATT and SNEGSKA (reference sequence). This CDR3 region has 15 residues. V lost 1 base, J lost 6 bases, and 17 bases lay in between. Written as DNA, the CDR3 is TGCAGTGCTAGAGTTCGGAGGACCCCTCGGGATACGCAGTATTTT. It codes for CSARVRRTPRDTQYF.

V and J are TRBV24-1 and TRBJ2-7; D could derive from TRBD1 or TRBD2 (5 bases each). This CDR3 contains 17 residues. Germline V CDR1 and CDR2: KGHDR, SFDVKD. Deletions cut 6 bases from V and 3 bases from J, with 23 bases between. Written as DNA, the CDR3 is TGTGCCACCAGTCCAACATCTCCTGGGACGCAGAACTACGAGCAGTACTTC. Translated, it gives CATSPTSPGTQNYEQYF.

The gene calls are TRBV7-9 and TRBJ2-5; TRBD1 might be the D (5 bases). Looked up from germline, CDR1 is SEHNR and CDR2 is FQNEAQ (reference sequence). With 5 bases removed from V and 5 bases from J, the gap between germline ends came to 9 bases. The CDR3 has 12 amino acids. The CDR3 spells CASSRHRETQYF. CDR3 DNA sequence: TGTGCCAGCAGCCGGCACAGGGAGACCCAGTACTTC.

In its sample, this clonotype was seen a few times. V usage is TRBV27 and J usage is TRBJ2-1, with 7 bases aligning to TRBD2. The CDR3 is made up of 12 amino acids. V shed 2 bases, J shed 14 bases, and the junction held 6 bases outside the gene matches. CDR1 and CDR2 (germline): MNHEY, SMNVEV (reference sequence). The CDR3 DNA reads as TGTGCCAGCAGTTTACCCGGACTAGTTGAGTTCTTC. This translates into CASSLPGLVEFF.

This clonotype has only a few counts. J is TRBJ1-1 and V is TRBV5-6; the match to TRBD1 covers 8 bases. The ends lost 0 bases at V and 2 bases at J; junction bases unmatched: 9. Germline loops: CDR1 SGHDT, CDR2 YYEEEE. The CDR3 is 17 amino acids. CDR3 nucleotides: TGTGCCAGCAGCTTGGTAGGCCAGGGGGCGAGTAACACTGAAGCTTTCTTT. Its translation: CASSLVGQGASNTEAFF.

To note about this clonotype: A much larger clone lies one base from this, so it may be a read error. The chain couples TRBV7-9 to TRBJ1-1, with 8 bases aligning to TRBD1. CDR3 size: 12 residues. Per germline, CDR1 SEHNR and CDR2 FQNEAQ (reference sequence). The CDR3 bases are TGTGCCAGCAGCCGGCAGGGGGCCGAAGCTTTATTT. Translation gives CASSRQGAEALF.

In its sample, this clonotype was seen a few times. The gene calls are TRBV7-2 and TRBJ1-2, with 12 positions matching TRBD1. This CDR3 has 12 amino acids. Germline lookup yields CDR1 SGHTA and CDR2 FQGNSA. With V trimmed by 9 bases and J by 7 bases, 3 bases remained unmatched. CDR3 bases: TGTGCCAGTGGGACAGGGGGCATTGGCTACACCTTC. Its translation: CASGTGGIGYTF.

This chain uses TRBV7-2 with TRBJ2-4; either TRBD1 or TRBD2 may supply D (6 bases each). Looked up from germline, CDR1 is SGHTA and CDR2 is FQGNSA. V gave up 5 bases and J gave up 2 bases, with 13 bases separating them. The length of the CDR3 is 15 residues. This CDR3 reads CASSPWGATKNIQYF. CDR3 sequence (DNA): TGTGCCAGCAGCCCCTGGGGGGCTACCAAAAACATTCAGTACTTC.

This clonotype has more than one count but fewer than ten. V and J are TRBV5-1 and TRBJ2-1; D perhaps matches TRBD2 (6 bases). Germline V gene sequence: CDR1 SGHRS, CDR2 YFSETQ. This CDR3 has 15 amino acids. The germline V and J ends were trimmed by 0 bases and 5 bases, with 12 bases remaining between them. CDR3 loop: CASSLGIGEDNEQFF. The CDR3 DNA reads TGCGCCAGCAGCTTGGGAATAGGGGAGGACAATGAGCAGTTCTTC. Full variable domain (remainder filled in from reference TRBV5-1 and TRBJ2-1): KAGVTQTPRYLIKTRGQQVTLSCSPISGHRSVSWYQQTPGQGLQFLFEYFSETQRNKGNFPGRFSGRQFSNSRSEMNVSTLELGDSALYLCASSLGIGEDNEQFFGPGTRLTVL.

This clonotype has more than one count but fewer than ten. The chain combines TRBV7-2 with TRBJ2-5; D not resolved. This CDR3 comprises 14 residues. The germline CDR1 and CDR2 sequences are SGHTA and FQGNSA. Trimming cost V 5 bases and J 5 bases, with 15 bases left between them. CDR3 protein: CASSPDGQRETQYF. The CDR3 DNA reads TGTGCCAGCAGCCCGGATGGGCAGAGGGAGACCCAGTACTTC.

This clonotype showed up many times. Compared with germline, one end of the junction differs, possibly owing to a read error. The chain employs TRBV5-1 and TRBJ2-5; 12 nucleotides align to TRBD2. The CDR3 spans 14 residues. Per the germline V gene, CDR1 is SGHRS and CDR2 is YFSETQ. The CDR3 DNA sequence: TGTGCCAGCAGCCTAGCGGGGGGGAAAGAGACCCAGTACTTC. Its translation is CASSLAGGKETQYF.